This TCR beta chain appears in the sequencing data of a study of blood T cell repertoires in COVID-19. Study-wide background: The origin of the acute and convalescent COVID-19 samples was the United States, Italy and Spain. PBMCs, B-cell-depleted T cells, or T cells provided the cDNA or gDNA that made up the material.

The CDR3 is made up of 16 amino acids. The germline gives CDR1 MDHEN, CDR2 SYDVKM. V gave up 2 bases and J gave up 2 bases; unmatched junction bases: 7. Profiled with immunoSEQ multiplex PCR; TCRdb holds only in-frame clones, not every one. Seen here are 60,000 to 75,000 clones, 85% to 90% observed once, and the top ten hold roughly 5.2%. The TCR originated in a middle-aged man with active COVID-19. Sequencing used peripheral blood. V gene TRBV28 combines with J gene TRBJ2-5, with 8 bases matching TRBD1. The CDR3 sequence: CASSLRTGRRQETQYF. DNA for the CDR3: TGTGCCAGCAGTTTAAGGACAGGGCGGCGGCAAGAGACCCAGTACTTC.